These 20 T cell receptor beta chains were sequenced from one sample in a study of T-cell memory formation after mild COVID-19. In TCRdb, the 5' RACE reads were re-called with MiXCR into one record per CDR3 protein. This table has 550,000 to 600,000 distinct CDR3 sequences, approximately 15% appearing once. Sequenced sample: PBMCs or a T cell subset sorted from them (not recorded which). These receptors were taken from an adult woman who had mild COVID-19 (a few samples of this study predate the infection). Cell type and time point are not known.

The rearrangement joins TRBV11-2 to TRBJ2-1; perhaps TRBD1 as D (6 bases). With 1 base removed from V and 4 bases from J, the gap between germline ends came to 11 bases. This CDR3 is 15 amino acids long. The germline V gene encodes CDR1 SGHAT and CDR2 FQNNGV. The CDR3 reads CASSLVRGRYNEQFF. For the CDR3, the DNA is TGTGCCAGCAGCTTAGTCAGGGGTCGGTACAATGAGCAGTTCTTC.

This chain joins TRBV2 and TRBJ2-1; a weak D match, TRBD2 (5 bases). Germline V gives CDR1 SNHLY, CDR2 FYNNEI. V gave up 1 base and J gave up 9 bases, with 13 bases separating them. This CDR3 region has 14 residues. This CDR3 is CASSEGVEAGEQFF. CDR3 nucleotide sequence: TGTGCCAGCAGTGAAGGGGTGGAGGCTGGTGAGCAGTTCTTC.

This clonotype has just a few counts. The chain has TRBV20-1 and TRBJ2-5; no firm D call. There are 12 residues in the CDR3. CDR1 and CDR2 (germline): DFQATT, SNEGSKA (reference sequence). With 8 bases removed from V and 0 bases from J, the gap between germline ends came to 10 bases. This CDR3 reads CSQTIHQETQYF. The CDR3 DNA follows: TGCAGTCAGACAATACACCAAGAGACCCAGTACTTC.

This clonotype showed up just a few times. V gene TRBV12-3 or TRBV12-4 combines with J gene TRBJ1-2, with D possibly matching TRBD1 (5 bases). Trimming shortened V by 5 bases and J by 8 bases, and 12 bases separated the two germline ends. There are 12 residues in the CDR3. As DNA, the CDR3 is TGTGCCAGCAGTAGGGGAGGAAAAGGCTACACCTTC. Protein sequence: CASSRGGKGYTF.

The gene calls are TRBV28 and TRBJ2-1, with 7 bases identical to TRBD1. V lost 4 bases, J lost 6 bases, and 12 bases stayed unmatched. Germline V CDR1 and CDR2: MDHEN, SYDVKM. This CDR3 has 16 amino acids. Here the CDR3 DNA reads TGTGCCAGCAGTTCATGGGAACAGGGGAATCCCAATGAGCAGTTCTTC. Translated, it gives CASSSWEQGNPNEQFF. Using reference TRBV28 and TRBJ2-1 for the parts outside the CDR3, the full variable domain is DVKVTQSSRYLVKRTGEKVFLECVQDMDHENMFWYRQDPGLGLRLIYFSYDVKMKEKGDIPEGYSVSREKKERFSLILESASTNQTSMYLCASSSWEQGNPNEQFFGPGTRLTVL.

This clonotype was counted only a few times. This CDR3 reads CATSDNNLSNQPQHF. As DNA, the CDR3 is TGTGCCACCAGTGATAACAATTTAAGCAATCAGCCCCAGCATTTT. V gene TRBV24-1 combines with J gene TRBJ1-5; no reliable D call. The germline V and J ends were trimmed by 3 bases and 1 base, with 9 bases remaining between them. This CDR3 has 15 amino acids. Germline V lookup: CDR1 KGHDR, CDR2 SFDVKD.

The chain recombines TRBV5-5 with TRBJ1-1; 7 bases align to TRBD1. Trimming removed 3 bases from V and 1 base from J; junction bases left unmatched: 6. In germline, CDR1 is SGHKS, CDR2 YYEKEE (reference sequence). The CDR3 runs 15 residues. The CDR3 DNA follows: TGTGCCAGCAGCTGGGGGGACAGATGGAACACTGAAGCTTTCTTT. Translated, it gives CASSWGDRWNTEAFF.

This sequence joins TRBV12-3 or TRBV12-4 and TRBJ2-1, with 12 bases matching TRBD2. V shed 3 bases, J shed 5 bases, and the junction held 14 bases outside the gene matches. The CDR3 totals 19 residues. CDR3 loop: CASSFADGLAGYMDNEQFF. CDR3 sequence (DNA): TGTGCCAGCAGTTTTGCCGATGGACTAGCGGGATATATGGACAATGAGCAGTTCTTC.

The chain links TRBV30 to TRBJ2-3, with TRBD2 matching 13 bases. The junction had 7 bases not matched to a gene; V was cut back by 7 bases and J by 6 bases. Germline V lookup: CDR1 GTSNPN, CDR2 SVGIG (reference sequence). The CDR3 is 14 amino acids. The CDR3 coding sequence is TGTGCCTTGGGACTAGCGGGGTGGCTTGATACGCAGTATTTT. Protein product: CALGLAGWLDTQYF.

This clonotype turned up a few times. The chain links TRBV4-3 to TRBJ2-2, with D uncertain. Germline V gene data show CDR1 as LGHNA and CDR2 as YSLEER. Trimming removed 0 bases from V and 0 bases from J, with 11 bases in between. The CDR3 has 17 amino acids. The CDR3 bases are TGCGCCAGCAGCCAAGATCCGGCGAGTTCGAACACCGGGGAGCTGTTTTTT. Translating it yields CASSQDPASSNTGELFF.

This rearrangement joins TRBV4-1 to TRBJ2-7; D not certain. The germline V gene encodes CDR1 MGHRA and CDR2 YSYEKL. With 0 bases removed from V and 3 bases from J, the gap between germline ends came to 9 bases. The CDR3 runs 14 residues. The CDR3 sequence: CASSQEAGRYEQYF. The CDR3 nucleotides read TGCGCCAGCAGCCAAGAGGCCGGCCGCTACGAGCAGTACTTC.

This clonotype was seen a handful of times. The chain combines TRBV12-3 or TRBV12-4 with TRBJ1-1, with 9 nucleotides matching TRBD1. The CDR3 sequence is 16 residues long. The V gene end was trimmed by 5 bases and the J gene end by 1 base; junction bases not matched to a gene: 8. CDR3 loop: CASSPFRTGANTEAFF. As DNA, the CDR3 is TGTGCCAGCAGTCCCTTCCGGACAGGGGCGAACACTGAAGCTTTCTTT.

This clonotype was observed a handful of times. The chain couples TRBV4-2 to TRBJ2-7; D is uncertain. This CDR3 has 15 amino acids. The germline gives CDR1 LGHNA, CDR2 YNFKEQ. V lost 2 bases to trimming and J lost 5 bases, with 16 bases between them. The CDR3 bases are TGTGCCAGCAGCCAACCAGCAGGATCTAGGGACGAGCAGTACTTC. It encodes CASSQPAGSRDEQYF.

This clonotype has ten or more counts. This chain connects TRBV5-1 to TRBJ2-2; D gene uncertain. Trimming took 1 base from V and 0 from J, leaving 4 bases between them. The CDR3 is 14 amino acids. Germline lookup yields CDR1 SGHRS and CDR2 YFSETQ. CDR3 coding DNA: TGCGCCAGCAGCTTGACTACGAACACCGGGGAGCTGTTTTTT. It codes for CASSLTTNTGELFF.

This chain links TRBV12-3 or TRBV12-4 with TRBJ1-5; D call uncertain. The V and J ends lost 4 bases and 3 bases respectively, with 13 bases between them. The CDR3 is 15 residues long. The CDR3 DNA sequence: TGTGCCAGCAGTTATAGTCAGGAGTACAATCAGCCCCAGCATTTT. This encodes CASSYSQEYNQPQHF.

In its sample, this clonotype was seen a few times. This CDR3 reads CASSLLGQSTDTQYF. In nucleotides, the CDR3 is TGTGCCAGCAGTTTATTGGGACAGAGCACAGATACGCAGTATTTT. V and J are TRBV28 and TRBJ2-3; the match to TRBD1 covers 7 bases. V was clipped by 1 base and J by 0 bases; unmatched bases: 1. The CDR3 is made up of 15 amino acids. Germline CDR1 MDHEN, CDR2 SYDVKM.

This clonotype was counted a few times. This chain links TRBV9 with TRBJ2-2, with 14 bases aligning to TRBD2. The CDR3 is 16 residues long. CDR1 and CDR2 (germline): SGDLS, YYNGEE. V was pared by 4 bases and J by 6 bases, with 5 bases of the junction left unmatched. For the CDR3, the DNA is TGTGCCAGCAGCATCGGGACTAGCGGGAGTCCCGGGGAGCTGTTTTTT. Translated, it gives CASSIGTSGSPGELFF.

The V and J genes are TRBV27 and TRBJ1-5, with a possible D match to TRBD1 (5 bases). The CDR3 is 16 amino acids. V gave up 6 bases and J gave up 7 bases, with 22 bases separating them. Germline V CDR1 and CDR2: MNHEY, SMNVEV (reference sequence). In DNA form, the CDR3 reads TGTGCCAGCAGAACTTTATCCGGAGGGGTTCGGCAGCCCCAGCATTTT. It yields the protein CASRTLSGGVRQPQHF.

The genes are TRBV3-1 and TRBJ1-5, with D uncertain. In germline, CDR1 is LGHDT, CDR2 YNNKEL (reference sequence). V shed 5 bases and J shed 4 bases, with 6 bases lying between them. The CDR3 totals 12 residues. The CDR3, as DNA: TGTGCCAGCAGCAACAGAAATCAGCCCCAGCATTTT. Amino acids: CASSNRNQPQHF. Variable domain in full (rest from reference TRBV3-1 and TRBJ1-5): DTAVSQTPKYLVTQMGNDKSIKCEQNLGHDTMYWYKQDSKKFLKIMFSYNNKELIINETVPNRFSPKSPDKAHLNLHINSLELGDSAVYFCASSNRNQPQHFGDGTRLSIL.

The CDR3 region is CASSLDTLSGNTIYF. The CDR3 region has the DNA TGTGCCAGCAGCTTAGACACACTCTCTGGAAACACCATATATTTT. The rearrangement uses TRBV7-2 and TRBJ1-3; D gene uncertain. This CDR3 region has 15 residues. The germline V and J ends were trimmed by 1 base and 0 bases, with 7 bases remaining between them. Germline V gene data show CDR1 as SGHTA and CDR2 as FQGNSA.